These 10 T cell receptor beta chains share one sample of origin, sequenced in a study of cytomegalovirus exposure and HLA in healthy donors. The PCR ran on 60 Vbeta and 13 Jbeta primers. The method was immunoSEQ multiplex PCR; TCRdb's version includes in-frame clones alone and lacks a portion of them. The sample holds around 280,000 clones; roughly 90% are singletons and the top ten take about 2.3%. The sequenced sample consisted of PBMCs. The receptors come from a woman under 30 in good health and CMV-seronegative.

V is TRBV19 and J is TRBJ1-4; a possible D gene is TRBD1 (6 bases). Germline V gives CDR1 LNHDA, CDR2 SQIVND (reference sequence). V shed 5 bases and J shed 6 bases, with 16 bases lying between them. The CDR3 extends over 15 amino acids. DNA of the CDR3: TGTGCCAGTAGTCCTTACAGGGCCGATCATGAAAAACTGTTTTTT. This encodes CASSPYRADHEKLFF.

V is TRBV2 and J is TRBJ1-1; D is ambiguous. Germline lookup yields CDR1 SNHLY and CDR2 FYNNEI. The CDR3 extends over 13 amino acids. V was trimmed by 4 bases and J by 1 base, leaving 7 bases between them. The CDR3 coding sequence is TGTGCCAGCAGTGCACGGGGGAACACTGAAGCTTTCTTT. This gives the protein CASSARGNTEAFF.

This chain joins TRBV29-1 and TRBJ1-2, with a tentative D call TRBD1 (5 bases). Trimming stripped 3 bases from V and 6 bases from J, with 11 bases between. The CDR3 consists of 12 residues. Germline CDR1 is SQVTM and CDR2 is ANQGSEA. CDR3 in DNA: TGCAGCGTTGAGGGGGGAGACAATGGCTACACCTTC. Amino acids: CSVEGGDNGYTF.

The chain is built from TRBV2 and TRBJ2-2; D not certain. V lost 4 bases, J lost 5 bases, and 2 bases lay in between. Germline CDR1 SNHLY, CDR2 FYNNEI. CDR3 length: 11 residues. This CDR3 reads CASSATGELFF. In nucleotides, the CDR3 is TGTGCCAGCAGTGCAACCGGGGAGCTGTTTTTT.

The chain employs TRBV7-4 and TRBJ2-2, with 13 nucleotides matching TRBD2. The CDR3 has 16 amino acids. J was trimmed by 5 bases and V by 7 bases; bases with no gene match: 7. CDR1 and CDR2 (germline): SGHVT, SQSDAQ. The CDR3 coding sequence is TGTGCCAGCAACCAAAAGACTAGCGGGGGGACCGGGGAGCTGTTTTTT. Protein sequence: CASNQKTSGGTGELFF.

The genes are TRBV11-2 and TRBJ2-7; D is undetermined. V lost 0 bases, J lost 2 bases, and 11 bases lay in between. Germline V CDR1 and CDR2: SGHAT, FQNNGV. The CDR3 totals 15 residues. The CDR3 loop is CASSLDPYSTYEQYF. The CDR3 DNA sequence: TGTGCCAGCAGCTTAGATCCCTACAGTACCTACGAGCAGTACTTC.

V gene TRBV25-1 combines with J gene TRBJ2-3, with 8 bases matching TRBD2. The CDR3 contains 16 residues. Losses at the gene ends were 3 bases for V and 5 bases for J; bases not matched to a gene: 10. Looked up from germline, CDR1 is MGHDK and CDR2 is SYGVNS. The CDR3 here is CASSDGGAEVQDTQYF. The CDR3 DNA reads as TGTGCCAGCAGTGACGGGGGGGCCGAAGTGCAAGATACGCAGTATTTT.

This chain uses TRBV5-1 with TRBJ2-3, with TRBD2 as a possible D gene (5 bases). The germline V and J ends were trimmed by 5 bases and 5 bases, with 12 bases remaining between them. The CDR3 covers 13 residues. The V gene's germline CDR1 is SGHRS and CDR2 YFSETQ. The chain's CDR3 is CASRAAGVDTQYF. Written as DNA, the CDR3 is TGCGCCAGCAGGGCGGCGGGTGTAGATACGCAGTATTTT.

The table lists this clone with a few counts. The chain has TRBV5-1 and TRBJ2-2; D uncertain. CDR1 is SGHRS, CDR2 YFSETQ, per germline. The V end lost 0 bases, the J end lost 0 bases, and 6 bases lay between the germline ends. This CDR3 comprises 15 residues. CDR3 DNA sequence: TGCGCCAGCAGCTTGGGAACACCGAACACCGGGGAGCTGTTTTTT. Amino acids: CASSLGTPNTGELFF. Based on the CDR3 plus reference TRBV5-1 and TRBJ2-2, the full variable domain is KAGVTQTPRYLIKTRGQQVTLSCSPISGHRSVSWYQQTPGQGLQFLFEYFSETQRNKGNFPGRFSGRQFSNSRSEMNVSTLELGDSALYLCASSLGTPNTGELFFGEGSRLTVL.

The CDR3 bases are TGTGCCTGGAGTCCATCAGGGGGAGTCTTCTTCTATGGCTACACCTTC. This sequence encodes CAWSPSGGVFFYGYTF. This chain connects TRBV30 to TRBJ1-2, with 7 bases aligning to TRBD1. CDR1 and CDR2 from the germline V gene are GTSNPN and SVGIG (reference sequence). CDR3 length equals 16 residues. V lost 2 bases to trimming and J lost 4 bases; unmatched junction nucleotides: 13.